Shown below are 28 T cell receptor beta chains from a single sample sequenced in a study of OX40 agonist ivuxolimab in advanced cancers. TCRdb's table, derived via immunoSEQ multiplex PCR, lists solely in-frame clones and lacks some. The table records more than 50,000 clones, approximately 84% of them present only once. Sample: CD4+ or CD8+ T cells sorted from blood, taken in a trial of the OX40 agonist ivuxolimab. The receptors originated from an adult with an advanced solid tumor such as melanoma, head and neck, liver or kidney cancer.

V usage is TRBV6-5 and J usage is TRBJ2-2; 8 positions match TRBD2. CDR3 length equals 11 residues. With V trimmed by 8 bases and J by 7 bases, 0 bases remained unmatched. CDR1 and CDR2 from the germline V gene are MNHEY and SVGAGI. The CDR3, as DNA: TGTGCCAGCCGGGGGGGCGGGGAGCTGTTTTTT. This encodes CASRGGGELFF.

J is TRBJ2-2 and V is TRBV9; 7 bases are shared with TRBD1. The CDR3 has 16 residues. After removal of 4 bases from V and 0 bases from J, the junction contained 6 bases not matched to a gene. Germline CDR1 is SGDLS and CDR2 is YYNGEE. CDR3 residues: CASSTTGEPNTGELFF. For the CDR3, the DNA is TGTGCCAGCAGCACTACAGGGGAACCGAACACCGGGGAGCTGTTTTTT.

The V and J genes are TRBV6-5 and TRBJ2-1; 13 nucleotides align to TRBD2. Germline CDR1 MNHEY, CDR2 SVGAGI. CDR3 size: 15 residues. The trim removed 8 bases at V and 8 bases at J, leaving 9 bases unmatched. CDR3 nucleotides: TGTGCCAGCCGACGCGGACTAGCGGGAGATTATGAGCAGTTCTTC. This codes for CASRRGLAGDYEQFF.

The rearrangement uses TRBV10-3 and TRBJ2-7; the match to TRBD1 covers 7 bases. CDR3 length: 16 residues. With V trimmed by 4 bases and J by 0 bases, 9 bases remained unmatched. Germline V gives CDR1 ENHRY, CDR2 SYGVKD. The CDR3 loop reads CAISGQGLLSSYEQYF. The CDR3 DNA reads TGTGCCATCAGTGGACAGGGCCTATTGAGCTCCTACGAGCAGTACTTC.

The chain links TRBV28 to TRBJ1-2; perhaps TRBD1 as D (5 bases). Germline V gene data show CDR1 as MDHEN and CDR2 as SYDVKM. Trimming pared 6 bases from V and 8 bases from J, leaving 19 bases between. This CDR3 comprises 14 residues. The CDR3 is CASSSRPRGGGYTF. The CDR3 DNA follows: TGTGCCAGCAGCAGCCGCCCCCGGGGCGGGGGCTACACCTTC.

The V call is TRBV7-2, the J call TRBJ1-1, with D tentatively TRBD1 (5 bases). Germline V CDR1 and CDR2: SGHTA, FQGNSA. This CDR3 has 15 residues. V was cut by 1 base and J by 6 bases, with 15 bases left in between. The CDR3 DNA sequence: TGTGCCAGCAGCTTAGGTCGCTCTATGGGGCCTGAAGCTTTCTTT. The encoded protein is CASSLGRSMGPEAFF.

This sequence joins TRBV5-1 and TRBJ2-1; D is unresolved. The CDR3 spans 15 residues. V dropped 0 bases and J dropped 5 bases, with 12 bases sitting between them. Germline assignment: CDR1 SGHRS and CDR2 YFSETQ. The CDR3 sequence is CASSLAARFNNEQFF. The CDR3, as DNA: TGCGCCAGCAGCTTGGCTGCTAGATTTAACAATGAGCAGTTCTTC.

CDR3 in DNA: TGTGCCAGCAGCTTTCGAGACAGGGCAAACGGGGAGCTGTTTTTT. Its translation is CASSFRDRANGELFF. The J gene is TRBJ2-2, the V gene TRBV7-9; 7 bases match TRBD1. The CDR3 has 15 amino acids. Germline loops: CDR1 SEHNR, CDR2 FQNEAQ (reference sequence). With V trimmed by 3 bases and J by 7 bases, 8 bases remained unmatched.

This sequence joins TRBV10-3 and TRBJ2-7; possibly TRBD1 for D (6 bases). The CDR3 sequence is 14 residues long. Germline CDR1 ENHRY, CDR2 SYGVKD. V shed 3 bases and J shed 4 bases, with 13 bases lying between them. CDR3 coding DNA: TGTGCCATCAGTGACTTCAGGGGCCAATACGAGCAGTACTTC. It translates to CAISDFRGQYEQYF.

This clone was seen a few times. The gene calls are TRBV18 and TRBJ2-7; D unclear. V lost 0 bases, J lost 5 bases, and 11 bases lay in between. The germline V gene encodes CDR1 KGHSH and CDR2 LQKENI. The CDR3 length is 14 residues. CDR3 loop: CASSPPYSNHEQYF. The CDR3 DNA follows: TGTGCCAGCTCACCACCTTACAGCAACCACGAGCAGTACTTC.

This sequence joins TRBV27 and TRBJ2-6, with D perhaps TRBD1 or TRBD2 (5 bases each). V lost 3 bases and J lost 0, with 12 bases in between. CDR1 is MNHEY and CDR2 is SMNVEV in the germline V gene (reference sequence). CDR3 length: 17 residues. The CDR3 DNA reads TGTGCCAGCAGTTTGCGAGGGGACCTCTCTGGGGCCAACGTCCTGACTTTC. This codes for CASSLRGDLSGANVLTF.

J is TRBJ2-7 and V is TRBV7-8, with a possible D match to TRBD2 (6 bases). V was trimmed by 3 bases and J by 3 bases, leaving 12 bases between them. This CDR3 contains 14 residues. Germline V gives CDR1 SGHVS, CDR2 FQNEAQ. CDR3: CASSLGGLYYEQYF. CDR3 in DNA: TGTGCCAGCAGCTTGGGGGGACTTTACTACGAGCAGTACTTC.

Here the CDR3 DNA reads TGTGCCAGTAGTATCCAGTCCCACACCCCTTACAATGAGCAGTTCTTC. It encodes CASSIQSHTPYNEQFF. The rearrangement links TRBV19 to TRBJ2-1; D is unclear. Germline loops: CDR1 LNHDA, CDR2 SQIVND (reference sequence). The CDR3 covers 16 residues. Trimming shortened V by 3 bases and J by 4 bases, and 16 bases separated the two germline ends.

The chain recombines TRBV6-1 with TRBJ2-7; D possibly corresponds to TRBD2 (7 bases). The CDR3 length is 16 residues. The germline gives CDR1 MNHNS, CDR2 SASEGT. V was clipped by 2 bases and J by 4 bases, with 18 bases between them. The CDR3 DNA is TGTGCCAGCAGTGAATGGATTACAGGGAGGGATTACGAGCAGTACTTC. Protein: CASSEWITGRDYEQYF.

The CDR3 sequence is CASSQKSDRASYGYTF. The CDR3 DNA follows: TGTGCCAGCAGTCAGAAGTCAGACAGGGCGAGCTATGGCTACACCTTC. This chain links TRBV28 with TRBJ1-2; 7 bases line up with TRBD1. This CDR3 is 16 amino acids long. Germline assignment: CDR1 MDHEN and CDR2 SYDVKM. Losses at the gene ends were 5 bases for V and 4 bases for J; bases not matched to a gene: 13.

This sequence joins TRBV19 and TRBJ1-2; no definite D call. CDR3 length: 16 amino acids. The V and J ends lost 6 bases and 5 bases respectively, with 22 bases between them. The germline V gene has CDR1 LNHDA and CDR2 SQIVND (reference sequence). CDR3 in DNA: TGTGCCAGTAGCGATGACATTAAGGACGGAGGGTATGGCTACACCTTC. It specifies CASSDDIKDGGYGYTF.

The chain employs TRBV27 and TRBJ2-4; a possible D gene is TRBD1 (7 bases). This CDR3 spans 18 amino acids. Per the germline V gene, CDR1 is MNHEY and CDR2 is SMNVEV (reference sequence). V lost 6 bases, J lost 1 base, and 22 bases lay in between. In DNA form, the CDR3 reads TGTGCCAGCAGCCCGGGACAGCTCCTCGGAGGGGCCAAAAACATTCAGTACTTC. The encoded protein is CASSPGQLLGGAKNIQYF.

The rearrangement links TRBV6-1 to TRBJ2-1; D tentatively reads TRBD1 or TRBD2 (5 bases each). Trimming left V 4 bases short and J 8 bases short, with 21 bases between. CDR1 is MNHNS, CDR2 SASEGT, per germline. The CDR3 runs 16 residues. CDR3 loop: CASSAAGTPGRDEQFF. CDR3 in DNA: TGTGCCAGCAGTGCCGCCGGGACCCCGGGAAGGGATGAGCAGTTCTTC.

This clone was observed a few times. The chain uses TRBV10-3 and TRBJ2-7; a possible D gene is TRBD1 (7 bases). V was trimmed by 5 bases and J by 6 bases, leaving 11 bases between them. CDR3 size: 12 residues. The germline CDR1 and CDR2 sequences are ENHRY and SYGVKD. CDR3 in amino acids: CAISRRGVEQYF. The CDR3 region has the DNA TGTGCCATCAGTCGCAGGGGGGTCGAGCAGTACTTC.

The J gene is TRBJ1-2, the V gene TRBV28; D is ambiguous. The CDR3 loop spans 13 amino acids. Trimming removed 2 bases at V and 1 base at J, with 5 bases between. Looked up from germline, CDR1 is MDHEN and CDR2 is SYDVKM. This CDR3 reads CASSLRRNYGYTF. The CDR3 DNA reads as TGTGCCAGCAGTTTAAGACGTAACTATGGCTACACCTTC.

V and J are TRBV2 and TRBJ2-5, with TRBD1 matching 7 bases. Per the germline V gene, CDR1 is SNHLY and CDR2 is FYNNEI. The V gene end was trimmed by 8 bases and the J gene end by 3 bases; junction bases not matched to a gene: 6. The CDR3 length is 13 residues. CDR3 coding DNA: TGTGCCAGCGGCTATCAGGGGGAAGAGACCCAGTACTTC. It yields the protein CASGYQGEETQYF. Supplemented by reference TRBV2 and TRBJ2-5, the full variable domain reads EPEVTQTPSHQVTQMGQEVILRCVPISNHLYFYWYRQILGQKVEFLVSFYNNEISEKSEIFDDQFSVERPDGSNFTLKIRSTKLEDSAMYFCASGYQGEETQYFGPGTRLLVL.

The CDR3 region is CASSPSGADTQYF. The CDR3 DNA reads TGTGCCAGCAGCCCTAGTGGTGCAGATACGCAGTATTTT. The rearrangement links TRBV7-3 to TRBJ2-3; D is uncertain. CDR1 and CDR2 from the germline V gene are SGHTA and FQGTGA. This CDR3 contains 13 residues. V dropped 5 bases and J dropped 4 bases, with 10 bases sitting between them.

The V call is TRBV2, the J call TRBJ2-4; D might be TRBD2 (6 bases). Trimming cost V 1 base and J 9 bases, with 13 bases left between them. CDR1 is SNHLY and CDR2 is FYNNEI in the germline V gene. The CDR3 contains 14 residues. CDR3 DNA: TGTGCCAGCAGTGAAGGTTGGAGGGCTTCCATTCAGTACTTC. It yields the protein CASSEGWRASIQYF.

This clone was observed a few times. V usage is TRBV2 and J usage is TRBJ2-5, with 12 nucleotides matching TRBD2. Germline V gene sequence: CDR1 SNHLY, CDR2 FYNNEI. The V and J ends lost 6 bases and 1 base, in that order; junction bases with no gene match: 3. This CDR3 has 15 amino acids. The CDR3 DNA reads TGTGCCAGCAGGCGACTAGCGGGAGTCCAAGAGACCCAGTACTTC. Translating gives CASRRLAGVQETQYF.

The rearrangement joins TRBV28 to TRBJ2-7; 9 nucleotides align to TRBD1. Losses at the gene ends were 5 bases for V and 1 base for J; bases not matched to a gene: 6. CDR1 is MDHEN and CDR2 is SYDVKM in the germline V gene. The CDR3 runs 15 residues. CDR3 coding DNA: TGTGCCAGCAGTCTAACAGGGGGCTTATCCTACGAGCAGTACTTC. As protein: CASSLTGGLSYEQYF.

This chain uses TRBV7-2 with TRBJ2-7, with D tentatively TRBD1 or TRBD2 (5 bases each). Germline loops: CDR1 SGHTA, CDR2 FQGNSA. The V and J ends lost 3 bases and 2 bases respectively, with 8 bases between them. This CDR3 has 13 amino acids. This CDR3 reads CASSFGGAYEQYF. In DNA, the CDR3 is TGTGCCAGCAGCTTTGGGGGAGCCTACGAGCAGTACTTC.

The CDR3 sequence: CATSRDSTGAETQYF. The CDR3 bases are TGTGCCACCAGCAGAGATAGCACGGGAGCAGAGACCCAGTACTTC. The chain links TRBV15 to TRBJ2-5; perhaps TRBD2 as D (6 bases). Germline V gene sequence: CDR1 LNHNV, CDR2 YYDKDF (reference sequence). V dropped 0 bases and J dropped 4 bases, with 12 bases sitting between them. This CDR3 comprises 15 residues.

There are many counts of this clone. The V call is TRBV5-5, the J call TRBJ1-5; D unclear. The CDR3 covers 13 residues. Germline CDR1 reads SGHKS; CDR2 reads YYEKEE (reference sequence). V lost 2 bases and J lost 5, with 8 bases in between. The CDR3 protein is CASSFDADQPQHF. The CDR3, as DNA: TGTGCCAGCAGCTTTGACGCCGATCAGCCCCAGCATTTT.